This T cell receptor beta chain is from a study of blood T cell repertoires in COVID-19 (dated by TCRdb to the early 2020s). Some background on the complete study: Samples covering the acute and convalescent phases of COVID-19 were provided by collaborators in the United States, Italy and Spain. A freely available public database, intended as a resource for researchers studying the immune response to SARS-CoV-2, is where the repertoires were released. Where HLA class I and class II types were available, the types were taken from metadata supplied by the sample provider, not from assay-based typing. The prospective study material was composed of cDNA or gDNA derived from T cells, B-cell-depleted T cells, or PBMCs. The samples were drawn from the first 160 participants of the ongoing ImmuneRACE study and from 950 to 1,500 subjects provided by 6 global collaborators. Subjects who had been exposed to COVID-19, were actively infected with it, or had recovered from it provided the deeply sampled blood TCRbeta repertoires that made up the dataset. Sample metadata almost always included a de-identified subject ID, COVID-19 status, age in years and sex.

TCRbeta CDR3 regions were amplified from genomic DNA using the immunoSEQ Assay, a bias-controlled multiplex PCR. The paper's processing steps were these. Nucleated cell counts per sample were estimated from amplification of reference gene primers within the assay. To quantify the absolute abundance of each unique TCRbeta CDR3 rearrangement, sequence reads were collapsed and filtered. For each sample, productive Simpson clonality was calculated by taking the square root of Simpson's diversity index across productive rearrangements. TCRdb mirrors the immuneACCESS table, restricted to in-frame sequences. Some clones are absent from its copies; in checked studies, under half trace to an unresolved V gene, and the reason for the others is unknown. V and J calls plus clone size are reproduced from that table; the DNA served to infer D and trimming. The sample table holds about 190,000 clones, of which roughly 84% were seen once. The ten largest clonotypes hold around 2.9% of the sample.

Participants in the prospective study were enrolled through a virtual design, were aged about 18 to 90 years, and lived in 24 United States geographic areas. In the prospective study, participants were assigned to cohorts based on the clinical history participants reported in a screening survey and a study questionnaire. Exposed participants had been in contact with someone with a PCR-confirmed or clinician-diagnosed COVID-19 case within 2 weeks of study entry. In the prospective study, whole blood, serum and a nasopharyngeal or oropharyngeal swab were collected from each participant by mobile phlebotomists. Additional blood draws and questionnaires over a roughly two-month period could optionally be provided by prospective study participants. Before DNA extraction, prospective study blood samples were shipped either frozen or at room temperature. Beyond this particular receptor, the publication reports: Clinical and demographic metadata were provided uncurated, with the amount varying by source and participant.

Via the germline V gene, CDR1 is MGHRA and CDR2 YSYEKL. V loses 2 bases, J loses 6 bases, and the germline ends lie 10 bases apart. From the cysteine up to the phenylalanine, the CDR3 has a length of 13 residues. The sequence is cut down to CDR3 DNA, 39 bases in frame from base 1. Turning to this clone: It has no known antigen specificity. Per-base quality was not reported, and no clone a single base away is much larger than it.

The receptor was derived from a woman aged 25 to 39 who had been exposed to COVID-19. Material: PBMCs or T cells enriched from blood (not recorded which). Recombination connected TRBV4-1 to TRBJ1-2; a confident D gene designation cannot be given. At the DNA level, the sequence is TGCGCCAGCAGCCAACTATCCGGGGATGGCTACACCTTC. This yields the protein CASSQLSGDGYTF.